This TCR beta chain was captured in a study of T cell changes during pregnancy in multiple sclerosis. TCRdb's copy holds only in-frame clones and misses some; the assay was immunoSEQ multiplex PCR. The sample consists of more than 20,000 clones, 80% to 95% of them appearing once. Trimming took 7 bases from V and 0 from J; bases not matched to a gene: 7. This CDR3 has 15 amino acids. Germline V gene lookup returns CDR1 LNHDA and CDR2 SQIVND (reference sequence). The chain couples TRBV19 to TRBJ1-2, with 8 positions matching TRBD1. This material consisted of CD8+ T cells from peripheral blood mononuclear cells, taken in the third trimester of pregnancy. This TCR came from a female donor with multiple sclerosis, enrolled in a pregnancy study. In DNA, the CDR3 is TGTGCCAGTACTACCCGGGACAGGCCTAACTATGGCTACACCTTC. Translated: CASTTRDRPNYGYTF.